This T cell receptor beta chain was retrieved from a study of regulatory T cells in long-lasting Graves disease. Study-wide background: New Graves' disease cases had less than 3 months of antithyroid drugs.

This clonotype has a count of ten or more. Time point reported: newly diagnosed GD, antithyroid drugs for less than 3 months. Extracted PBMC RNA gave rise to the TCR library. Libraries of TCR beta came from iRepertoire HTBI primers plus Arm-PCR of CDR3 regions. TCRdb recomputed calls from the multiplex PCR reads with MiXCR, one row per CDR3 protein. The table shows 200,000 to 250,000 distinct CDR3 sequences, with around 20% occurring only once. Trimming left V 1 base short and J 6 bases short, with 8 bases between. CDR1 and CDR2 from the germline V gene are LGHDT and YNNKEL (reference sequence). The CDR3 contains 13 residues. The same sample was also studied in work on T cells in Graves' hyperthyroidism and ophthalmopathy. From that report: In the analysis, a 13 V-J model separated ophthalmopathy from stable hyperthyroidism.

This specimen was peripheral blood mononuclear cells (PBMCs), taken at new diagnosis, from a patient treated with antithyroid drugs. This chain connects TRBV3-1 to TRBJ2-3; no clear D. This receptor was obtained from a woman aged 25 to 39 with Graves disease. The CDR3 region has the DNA TGTGCCAGCAGCCAAGGCGTCCCCGATACGCAGTATTTT. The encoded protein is CASSQGVPDTQYF.